This TCR beta chain was obtained from a study of T cells expressing NK-cell markers. The overall study: TCR beta repertoires came from sorted CD3+CD56+NKG2C+, CD3+CD56+NKG2C- and CD3+CD56-NKG2C+ T cells.

Germline lookup yields CDR1 SGHTA and CDR2 FQGTGA. CDR3 length equals 15 residues. No DNA is given; TCRdb re-called the 5' RACE reads and lists each CDR3 protein once. Its listing shows roughly 380,000 distinct CDR3 sequences. This TCR derives from a man aged 18-70 years in good health. The V and J genes are TRBV7-3 and TRBJ1-1; TCRdb calls TRBD1, which cannot be checked without DNA. Sequencing was done on a sample of blood T cells: a sorted CD56 or NKG2C T cell subset, CD4+ or CD8+ T cells, or bulk PBMC T cells (not recorded which). CDR3 protein: CASSLREEQGTEAFF.